This entry lists 16 T cell receptor beta chains sequenced from one sample in a study of preoperative IRX-2 immunotherapy in early breast cancer. Indicated treatment: preoperative locoregional IRX-2 cytokine immunotherapy. Only in-frame clones appear in the TCRdb table, and some are missing; sequencing was by immunoSEQ multiplex PCR. The sample carries 24,000 or so clones, 70% to 90% recorded once. The material sequenced was tumor tissue, taken after IRX-2 immunotherapy. The receptors here all came from a human donor with breast cancer.

The J gene is TRBJ2-3, the V gene TRBV9; D not certain. The germline V gene has CDR1 SGDLS and CDR2 YYNGEE. The CDR3 loop spans 15 amino acids. Trimming pared 1 base from V and 0 bases from J, leaving 9 bases between. CDR3 sequence reads: CASSVSTSSTDTQYF. As DNA, the CDR3 is TGTGCCAGCAGCGTATCAACTTCTAGCACAGATACGCAGTATTTT.

This clone was observed a single time. The chain combines TRBV29-1 with TRBJ2-7; no reliable D call. With 6 bases removed from V and 3 bases from J, the gap between germline ends came to 9 bases. Germline CDR1 reads SQVTM; CDR2 reads ANQGSEA. The CDR3 runs to 11 residues. The CDR3 region is CSVRLGYEQYF. The CDR3 nucleotides read TGCAGCGTCCGACTTGGCTACGAGCAGTACTTC.

This clone appeared a few times. The chain links TRBV7-9 to TRBJ2-2; the match to TRBD1 covers 7 bases. CDR1 is SEHNR and CDR2 is FQNEAQ in the germline V gene (reference sequence). CDR3 length: 15 amino acids. J lost 5 bases, V lost 4 bases, and 7 bases had no gene match. The CDR3: CASSSTGIRTGELFF. In DNA, the CDR3 is TGTGCCAGCAGCTCGACAGGGATTCGAACCGGGGAGCTGTTTTTT.

The V gene is TRBV5-1, the J gene TRBJ2-2, with a possible D match to TRBD2 (5 bases). CDR3 length equals 15 residues. Germline V gene lookup returns CDR1 SGHRS and CDR2 YFSETQ. V was pared by 6 bases and J by 0 bases, with 12 bases between. The CDR3 sequence is CASKEAATNTGELFF. In DNA form, the CDR3 reads TGCGCCAGCAAGGAGGCAGCCACGAACACCGGGGAGCTGTTTTTT.

V and J are TRBV7-9 and TRBJ1-3; TRBD1 might be the D (5 bases). This CDR3 contains 16 residues. V lost 1 base, J lost 2 bases, and 12 bases lay in between. Germline V gene sequence: CDR1 SEHNR, CDR2 FQNEAQ (reference sequence). The CDR3 is CASSLGGAYAGNTIYF. CDR3 coding DNA: TGTGCCAGCAGCTTAGGAGGGGCTTATGCTGGAAACACCATATATTTT.

The table lists this clone with a count of one. The chain joins TRBV2 to TRBJ2-1; the match to TRBD1 covers 9 bases. Germline V CDR1 and CDR2: SNHLY, FYNNEI. The CDR3 consists of 15 residues. V shed 7 bases and J 3 bases; nucleotides not matched to a gene: 7. CDR3 nucleotide sequence: TGTGCCAGCATTGAGCCGGGACAGGGCTACAATGAGCAGTTCTTC. This codes for CASIEPGQGYNEQFF.

This sequence joins TRBV2 and TRBJ1-2; maybe TRBD1 (6 bases). Trimming cost V 4 bases and J 4 bases, with 10 bases left between them. The germline V gene has CDR1 SNHLY and CDR2 FYNNEI. This CDR3 region has 13 residues. CDR3 region: CASSVSQGYGYTF. CDR3 coding DNA: TGTGCCAGCAGTGTCTCACAGGGCTATGGCTACACCTTC.

This clone was seen a few times. The rearrangement links TRBV4-2 to TRBJ2-1; 15 nucleotides agree with TRBD2. V was clipped by 4 bases and J by 7 bases; unmatched bases: 2. The V gene's germline CDR1 is LGHNA and CDR2 YNFKEQ. CDR3 size: 15 residues. This CDR3 reads CASSPGTSGGNEQFF. The CDR3 DNA reads as TGTGCCAGCAGCCCCGGGACTAGCGGGGGGAATGAGCAGTTCTTC.

The CDR3 protein is CASTFTDTQYF. As DNA, the CDR3 is TGTGCCAGCACCTTCACAGATACGCAGTATTTT. The chain carries TRBV6-5 and TRBJ2-3; D is ambiguous. The CDR3 length is 11 residues. The V gene's germline CDR1 is MNHEY and CDR2 SVGAGI. The V gene lost 7 bases and the J gene lost 2 bases, with 4 bases spanning the gap.

The CDR3 nucleotides are TGTGCCAGCAGCAGACAGATTGATAGCAATCAGCCCCAGCATTTT. It is translated as CASSRQIDSNQPQHF. The chain couples TRBV6-1 to TRBJ1-5; possible D gene TRBD1, 5 bases. V was trimmed by 6 bases and J by 0 bases, leaving 12 bases between them. The CDR3 runs to 15 residues. Germline V gene sequence: CDR1 MNHNS, CDR2 SASEGT.

The CDR3 region is CASAGTGNYGYTF. Here the CDR3 DNA reads TGTGCCAGCGCCGGGACAGGGAACTATGGCTACACCTTC. The chain links TRBV2 to TRBJ1-2; 9 bases are a match to TRBD1. The CDR3 totals 13 residues. CDR1 is SNHLY and CDR2 is FYNNEI in the germline V gene. V lost 8 bases to trimming and J lost 2 bases; unmatched junction nucleotides: 3.

The chain's CDR3 is CASSAGRETQYF. As DNA, the CDR3 is TGTGCCAGCAGTGCCGGGCGGGAGACCCAGTACTTC. The chain couples TRBV2 to TRBJ2-5; D not resolved. Looked up from germline, CDR1 is SNHLY and CDR2 is FYNNEI. The ends were cut back, 4 bases at V and 5 bases at J, with 8 bases in the middle. The CDR3 is 12 residues long.

The chain has TRBV14 and TRBJ1-1; D possibly corresponds to TRBD1 (6 bases). Germline CDR1 SGHDN, CDR2 FVKESK. This CDR3 spans 17 amino acids. V was pared by 3 bases and J by 0 bases, with 17 bases between. In DNA, the CDR3 is TGTGCCAGCAGCCAGACCTCGGGACACCACATGAACACTGAAGCTTTCTTT. Translating gives CASSQTSGHHMNTEAFF. The full variable domain, with the rest looked up from reference TRBV14 and TRBJ1-1, is EAGVTQFPSHSVIEKGQTVTLRCDPISGHDNLYWYRRVMGKEIKFLLHFVKESKQDESGMPNNRFLAERTGGTYSTLKVQPAELEDSGVYFCASSQTSGHHMNTEAFFGQGTRLTVV.

Here the CDR3 reads CASSTGRGALSGNTIYF. DNA of the CDR3: TGTGCCAGTAGTACGGGCAGGGGAGCGCTCTCTGGAAACACCATATATTTT. The rearrangement links TRBV19 to TRBJ1-3; tentatively, D is TRBD1 (6 bases). This CDR3 comprises 17 residues. Per the germline V gene, CDR1 is LNHDA and CDR2 is SQIVND (reference sequence). V lost 4 bases, J lost 0 bases, and 16 bases lay in between.

This chain links TRBV6-1 with TRBJ1-5; 12 nucleotides match TRBD1. Looked up from germline, CDR1 is MNHNS and CDR2 is SASEGT. CDR3 length: 14 amino acids. Germline trimming cut 7 bases from V and 6 bases from J; bases unmatched to any gene: 4. CDR3 residues: CASIWDRGRQPQHF. DNA of the CDR3: TGTGCCAGCATCTGGGACAGGGGGCGTCAGCCCCAGCATTTT.

This clone turned up a few times. The chain joins TRBV28 to TRBJ1-2; TRBD1 aligns across 7 bases. CDR1 and CDR2 (germline): MDHEN, SYDVKM. The CDR3 runs 14 residues. V trimming: 11 bases; J trimming: 0 bases; junction bases outside the gene matches: 9. The CDR3 spells CAAKLTGANYGYTF. Here the CDR3 DNA reads TGTGCCGCAAAATTAACAGGGGCTAACTATGGCTACACCTTC.